Presented here are 2 T cell receptor beta chains from one specimen sequenced in a study of T cell clonality in common variable immunodeficiency. Method: immunoSEQ multiplex PCR; TCRdb's copy keeps in-frame clones and lacks some. Observed are some 38,000 clones, no singletons, with the top ten taking less than 3%. The sample comprised peripheral blood mononuclear cells. These TCRs come from a person aged 18-70 years in good health.

This clone was found many times. The observed sequence ends 3 residues before the CDR3 terminus, with the missing tail filled in from the germline J gene. J is TRBJ1-4 and V is TRBV7-2; D call uncertain. The CDR3 spans 15 residues. CDR1 and CDR2 (germline): SGHTA, FQGNSA. Trimming left V 1 base short and J 5 bases short, with 11 bases between. The CDR3 loop reads CASSLGGGQNEKLFF. Partial CDR3 DNA: TGTGCCAGCAGCTTAGGTGGTGGCCAAAATGAAAAA. Filled out from reference TRBV7-2 and TRBJ1-4, the complete variable domain reads GAGVSQSPSNKVTEKGKDVELRCDPISGHTALYWYRQSLGQGLEFLIYFQGNSAPDKSGLPSDRFSAERTGGSVSTLTIQRTQQEDSAVYLCASSLGGGQNEKLFFGSGTQLSVL.

Regarding this clone: The CDR3 is cut off 3 residues early in the read; its end comes from the germline J gene. The genes are TRBV30 and TRBJ1-1; TRBD1 matches at 10 bases. This CDR3 has 15 residues. Germline V lookup: CDR1 GTSNPN, CDR2 SVGIG (reference sequence). Partial CDR3 DNA: TGTGCCTGGAGCGACATCAGGACAGGGGGGGACATT. Amino acid sequence: CAWSDIRTGGDI. The whole CDR3 protein is CAWSDIRTGGDIAFF.